The 5 T cell receptor beta chains listed next were all sequenced from one sample in a study of OX40 agonist ivuxolimab in advanced cancers. Here immunoSEQ multiplex PCR was the method, and the copy in TCRdb shows in-frame clones only, minus some. The sample has more than 60,000 clones, around 94% seen once; the top ten hold around 16%. Here the sequenced sample was CD4+ or CD8+ T cells sorted from blood, taken in a trial of the OX40 agonist ivuxolimab. The receptors derive from an adult with an advanced solid tumor such as melanoma, head and neck, liver or kidney cancer.

The chain uses TRBV29-1 and TRBJ1-1; unclear D gene. In germline, CDR1 is SQVTM, CDR2 ANQGSEA. The CDR3 runs 14 residues. V lost 0 bases to trimming and J lost 1 base, with 9 bases between them. CDR3 sequence reads: CSVEEGLGNTEAFF. The DNA of the CDR3 is TGCAGCGTTGAAGAGGGGTTGGGGAACACTGAAGCTTTCTTT.

The rearrangement uses TRBV11-2 and TRBJ2-6; D not resolved. The CDR3 is 13 residues long. The V gene's germline CDR1 is SGHAT and CDR2 FQNNGV. V was clipped by 7 bases and J by 1 base, with 5 bases between them. CDR3 in DNA: TGTGCCAGCAAGTCATCTGGGGCCAACGTCCTGACTTTC. This codes for CASKSSGANVLTF. Drawing the rest from reference TRBV11-2 and TRBJ2-6, the complete variable domain is EAGVAQSPRYKIIEKRQSVAFWCNPISGHATLYWYQQILGQGPKLLIQFQNNGVVDDSQLPKDRFSAERLKGVDSTLKIQPAKLEDSAVYLCASKSSGANVLTFGAGSRLTVL.

The chain is built from TRBV7-2 and TRBJ1-5; possibly TRBD1 for D (5 bases). The CDR3 consists of 14 residues. Trimming removed 1 base at V and 6 bases at J, with 10 bases between. In germline, CDR1 is SGHTA, CDR2 FQGNSA. CDR3 in amino acids: CASSLGGEAQPQHF. The DNA for the CDR3 is TGTGCCAGCAGCTTAGGGGGGGAGGCTCAGCCCCAGCATTTT.

The V call is TRBV9, the J call TRBJ2-6; no clear D gene. Germline assignment: CDR1 SGDLS and CDR2 YYNGEE. The CDR3 extends over 16 amino acids. V lost 0 bases, J lost 0 bases, and 7 bases lay in between. The CDR3 DNA reads TGTGCCAGCAGCGTAGGATCCGGCTCTGGGGCCAACGTCCTGACTTTC. Translated: CASSVGSGSGANVLTF.

This clone was seen once. This chain connects TRBV12-5 to TRBJ1-5; TRBD1 might be the D (5 bases). The V and J ends lost 3 bases and 0 bases respectively, with 9 bases between them. CDR3 length: 15 residues. Germline assignment: CDR1 LGHNT and CDR2 FRNRAP. CDR3 sequence reads: CASGFGHDSNQPQHF. Written as DNA, the CDR3 is TGTGCTAGTGGTTTCGGACATGATAGCAATCAGCCCCAGCATTTT.